The source of this T cell receptor beta chain is a study of blood T cells in healthy people across ages. A J-beta primer mix and a sample-barcoded 5' primer were used in a second PCR of about 7 to 11 cycles. TCRdb re-analysed the 5' RACE reads in MiXCR, keeping a single row per CDR3 protein. The repertoire holds 800,000 to 1,300,000 distinct CDR3 sequences, with 20% to 25% as singletons. The CDR3 loop spans 13 amino acids. Looked up from germline, CDR1 is ENHRY and CDR2 is SYGVKD. As regards this clonotype: An end of the junction differs from the germline gene, which may be a read error.

These sequences were also reported in another study, on T cells of mothers and their children.

The sequencing sample was made of blood. V gene TRBV10-3 combines with J gene TRBJ2-3; D ambiguous. This TCR was recovered from a girl aged 2-10 years in good health. CDR3 DNA sequence: TGTGCCATCAGAGGACCCGTCACAGATACGCGGTATTTT. Translated: CAIRGPVTDTRYF.